Below, 31 T cell receptor beta chains from the same sample are listed, as sequenced in a study of blood T cell repertoires in COVID-19. The method was immunoSEQ multiplex PCR; TCRdb's version includes in-frame clones alone and lacks a portion of them. In the table there are about 29,000 clones, more than 70% of which are singletons. Sequenced material: peripheral blood. The receptor source for this set is a man aged 80 or over with active COVID-19.

This chain uses TRBV12-3 or TRBV12-4 with TRBJ2-7; D possibly corresponds to TRBD2 (6 bases). This CDR3 contains 13 residues. Trimming cost V 4 bases and J 6 bases, with 13 bases left between them. CDR3 sequence (DNA): TGTGCCAGCAGTTCCCGCGGGGACGGCGAGCAGTACTTC. Its protein is CASSSRGDGEQYF.

This chain links TRBV27 with TRBJ1-6; no definite D call. CDR3 length: 14 amino acids. CDR1 is MNHEY, CDR2 SMNVEV, per germline (reference sequence). Trimming left V 6 bases short and J 7 bases short, with 13 bases between. CDR3 in amino acids: CASRPGIINSPLHF. CDR3 bases: TGTGCCAGCAGGCCGGGGATAATCAATTCACCCCTCCACTTT.

J is TRBJ2-7 and V is TRBV5-8, with a weak D call TRBD1 (5 bases). CDR3 size: 15 residues. V lost 3 bases, J lost 0 bases, and 13 bases lay in between. Germline loops: CDR1 SGHTS, CDR2 YDEGEE. Written as DNA, the CDR3 is TGTGCCAGCAGCTGGGGAACAGGAGACTCCTACGAGCAGTACTTC. It specifies CASSWGTGDSYEQYF.

The V call is TRBV6-1, the J call TRBJ1-2; 7 bases map to TRBD1. Trimming removed 2 bases from V and 4 bases from J; junction bases left unmatched: 4. CDR3 length: 14 amino acids. CDR1 and CDR2 (germline): MNHNS, SASEGT. The CDR3 protein is CASSEKGAIYGYTF. The CDR3 region has the DNA TGTGCCAGCAGTGAAAAGGGGGCAATCTATGGCTACACCTTC.

The chain joins TRBV19 to TRBJ1-1, with D uncertain. This CDR3 is 13 amino acids long. The germline V gene has CDR1 LNHDA and CDR2 SQIVND (reference sequence). The V end lost 4 bases, the J end lost 1 base, and 7 bases lay between the germline ends. CDR3 nucleotides: TGTGCCAGTAGTACCCTCCCGAACACTGAAGCTTTCTTT. Residues: CASSTLPNTEAFF.

The V call is TRBV4-2, the J call TRBJ2-1, with 9 bases that match TRBD2. The CDR3 loop spans 17 amino acids. Trimming removed 0 bases from V and 4 bases from J; junction bases left unmatched: 7. In germline, CDR1 is LGHNA, CDR2 YNFKEQ. CDR3 nucleotide sequence: TGTGCCAGCAGCCAAGAGATTAGCGGGGGCTATTACAATGAGCAGTTCTTC. It is translated as CASSQEISGGYYNEQFF.

The chain combines TRBV20-1 with TRBJ2-7; TRBD1 agrees at 9 bases. Germline CDR1 is DFQATT and CDR2 is SNEGSKA (reference sequence). This CDR3 has 15 residues. Trimming at V came to 3 bases and at J to 0 bases, leaving 6 bases not matched to a gene. The chain's CDR3 is CSASRRGQGSYEQYF. CDR3 nucleotides: TGCAGTGCTAGTCGGCGGGGACAGGGCTCCTACGAGCAGTACTTC.

The chain carries TRBV16 and TRBJ2-3, with D possibly matching TRBD2 (5 bases). This CDR3 is 15 amino acids long. The germline V gene has CDR1 KGHSY and CDR2 FQNENV. V lost 1 base, J lost 1 base, and 9 bases lay in between. CDR3 loop: CASSQLGGGTDTQYF. CDR3 sequence (DNA): TGTGCCAGCAGCCAATTAGGAGGAGGCACAGATACGCAGTATTTT.

The genes are TRBV7-9 and TRBJ2-3; 13 nucleotides match TRBD2. Trimming removed 5 bases from V and 1 base from J; junction bases left unmatched: 6. The CDR3 consists of 17 residues. The germline gives CDR1 SEHNR, CDR2 FQNEAQ (reference sequence). This chain's CDR3 is CASSMVGTSGGTDTQYF. The CDR3 DNA reads TGTGCCAGCAGCATGGTCGGGACTAGCGGGGGCACAGATACGCAGTATTTT.

This clone was seen once. The genes are TRBV10-1 and TRBJ1-5; no clear D gene. The germline V gene encodes CDR1 WNHNN and CDR2 SYGVQD (reference sequence). V was pared by 6 bases and J by 2 bases, with 11 bases between. The CDR3 consists of 14 residues. The CDR3 sequence is CASSPPIGNQPQHF. CDR3 nucleotide sequence: TGCGCCAGCAGCCCCCCTATCGGCAATCAGCCCCAGCATTTT.

The chain is built from TRBV5-1 and TRBJ1-2; the D gene is possibly TRBD1 (6 bases). Trimming removed 7 bases from V and 7 bases from J, with 20 bases in between. Germline V gives CDR1 SGHRS, CDR2 YFSETQ. The CDR3 contains 14 residues. CDR3 DNA sequence: TGCGCCAGCGGCCCGTCAGGGGCCTCCTTTGGCTACACCTTC. This encodes CASGPSGASFGYTF. The full variable domain, completed using reference TRBV5-1 and TRBJ1-2, is KAGVTQTPRYLIKTRGQQVTLSCSPISGHRSVSWYQQTPGQGLQFLFEYFSETQRNKGNFPGRFSGRQFSNSRSEMNVSTLELGDSALYLCASGPSGASFGYTFGSGTRLTVV.

This chain links TRBV6-1 with TRBJ2-7; the D is unclear. Germline V gives CDR1 MNHNS, CDR2 SASEGT. There are 16 residues in the CDR3. V shed 0 bases and J shed 1 base, with 13 bases lying between them. The CDR3 region is CASSEAGMAGSYEQYF. In DNA form, the CDR3 reads TGTGCCAGCAGTGAAGCGGGTATGGCAGGATCCTACGAGCAGTACTTC.

The V gene is TRBV5-6, the J gene TRBJ1-4; tentatively, D is TRBD1 (6 bases). The CDR3 is made up of 14 amino acids. CDR1 and CDR2 (germline): SGHDT, YYEEEE. V shed 1 base and J shed 7 bases, with 11 bases lying between them. DNA for the CDR3: TGTGCCAGCAGCTTGATGGACAGACCTGAAAAACTGTTTTTT. It is translated as CASSLMDRPEKLFF.

This chain joins TRBV6-2 or TRBV6-3 and TRBJ2-7, with TRBD1 matching 9 bases. The CDR3 is 15 residues long. Germline V gene data show CDR1 as MNHEY and CDR2 as SVGEGT. V shed 6 bases, J shed 8 bases, and the junction held 14 bases outside the gene matches. The CDR3: CASSSPPGQGFKQYF. CDR3 DNA: TGTGCCAGCAGCTCCCCACCGGGACAGGGTTTTAAGCAGTACTTC.

The J gene is TRBJ2-3, the V gene TRBV9; TRBD2 matches 7 bases. The CDR3 totals 15 residues. Per germline, CDR1 SGDLS and CDR2 YYNGEE. The V gene end was trimmed by 3 bases and the J gene end by 2 bases; junction bases not matched to a gene: 6. The CDR3 nucleotides are TGTGCCAGCAGCGGCCTAGCGGACCTCACAGATACGCAGTATTTT. Amino acid sequence: CASSGLADLTDTQYF.

This rearrangement joins TRBV10-1 to TRBJ1-4; the match to TRBD1 covers 9 bases. The CDR3 consists of 14 residues. V was clipped by 7 bases and J by 6 bases; unmatched bases: 6. CDR1 and CDR2 from the germline V gene are WNHNN and SYGVQD (reference sequence). DNA for the CDR3: TGCGCCAGCACCCTGGGACAGGGTCATGAAAAACTGTTTTTT. It yields the protein CASTLGQGHEKLFF.

This clone was counted a few times. CDR3 DNA: TGTGCCAGCAGCCAAGTGGGTACAGGGTTAACTGCCTACGAGCAGTACTTC. This sequence encodes CASSQVGTGLTAYEQYF. The V gene is TRBV4-2, the J gene TRBJ2-7; possible D gene TRBD1, 6 bases. CDR1 LGHNA and CDR2 YNFKEQ come from the germline V gene. CDR3 size: 17 residues. The ends were cut back, 1 base at V and 2 bases at J, with 18 bases in the middle.

This clone was observed a single time. V and J are TRBV27 and TRBJ1-1, with D perhaps matching TRBD1 (5 bases). Germline lookup yields CDR1 MNHEY and CDR2 SMNVEV (reference sequence). The V end was cut by 6 bases, the J end by 2 bases, with 13 bases between. CDR3 length equals 14 residues. CDR3 DNA: TGTGCCAGCAGGAGAGACAGCGCTAACACTGAAGCTTTCTTT. Protein: CASRRDSANTEAFF.

V and J are TRBV3-1 (or the pseudogene TRBV3-2) and TRBJ2-3; D is undetermined. The germline V and J ends were trimmed by 1 base and 6 bases, with 5 bases remaining between them. This CDR3 spans 12 amino acids. Germline lookup yields CDR1 LGHDT and CDR2 YNNKEL (reference sequence). The CDR3 is CASSQVEDTQYF. CDR3 nucleotides: TGTGCCAGCAGCCAAGTTGAGGATACGCAGTATTTT.

This clone is a singleton in its sample. The V gene is TRBV7-9, the J gene TRBJ2-3; 8 bases align to TRBD2. Germline CDR1 and CDR2: SEHNR and FQNEAQ (reference sequence). With 2 bases clipped from V and 1 base from J, the junction kept 8 bases outside the gene matches. The CDR3 has 17 residues. The CDR3 sequence is CASSLIPAGGRTDTQYF. The CDR3 bases are TGTGCCAGCAGCTTAATCCCCGCGGGGGGTCGCACAGATACGCAGTATTTT.

The rearrangement joins TRBV10-3 to TRBJ2-7; 8 bases are shared with TRBD2. Germline V gene lookup returns CDR1 ENHRY and CDR2 SYGVKD. Unmatched junction bases numbered 4, after V lost 2 bases and J lost 7 bases. The CDR3 spans 13 residues. CDR3 in DNA: TGTGCCATCAGTGAGGGACGGGAGGGAGAGCAGTACTTC. It yields the protein CAISEGREGEQYF.

Notes on this clone: This sample includes further DNA sequences coding for the same CDR3. The CDR3: CASSQAGSRTDTQYF. CDR3 sequence (DNA): TGTGCCAGCAGCCAAGCGGGGTCTCGCACAGATACGCAGTATTTT. V and J are TRBV3-1 (or the pseudogene TRBV3-2) and TRBJ2-3; weak D call: TRBD2 (5 bases). CDR1 is LGHDT, CDR2 YNNKEL, per germline (reference sequence). Deletions cut 1 base from V and 1 base from J, with 9 bases between. This CDR3 has 15 residues.

The J gene is TRBJ1-5, the V gene TRBV3-1 (or the pseudogene TRBV3-2); perhaps TRBD1 as D (6 bases). In germline, CDR1 is LGHDT, CDR2 YNNKEL (reference sequence). V shed 2 bases and J shed 2 bases, with 16 bases lying between them. The CDR3 is 17 residues long. The CDR3 nucleotides are TGTGCCAGCAGCCAAACCCAGGGGTCTGGGGGCAATCAGCCCCAGCATTTT. It yields the protein CASSQTQGSGGNQPQHF.

This clone showed up just a few times. V and J are TRBV5-1 and TRBJ2-3, with TRBD2 matching 7 bases. In germline, CDR1 is SGHRS, CDR2 YFSETQ. The trim removed 4 bases at V and 3 bases at J, leaving 14 bases unmatched. CDR3 length: 17 residues. The chain's CDR3 is CASSIRSVAGRTDTQYF. DNA of the CDR3: TGCGCCAGCAGCATTAGGTCTGTAGCGGGTAGGACAGATACGCAGTATTTT.

The genes are TRBV3-1 (or the pseudogene TRBV3-2) and TRBJ1-6; 11 nucleotides agree with TRBD1. Germline assignment: CDR1 LGHDT and CDR2 YNNKEL (reference sequence). The CDR3 sequence is 16 residues long. The V and J ends lost 5 bases and 7 bases, in that order; junction bases with no gene match: 7. CDR3 residues: CASSSRDRGGNSPLHF. CDR3 nucleotide sequence: TGTGCCAGCAGCAGCCGGGACAGGGGGGGCAATTCACCCCTCCACTTT.

This chain joins TRBV19 and TRBJ2-1, with 8 bases matching TRBD1. Trimming took 3 bases from V and 14 from J; bases not matched to a gene: 6. The germline CDR1 and CDR2 sequences are LNHDA and SQIVND (reference sequence). The CDR3 contains 12 residues. This chain's CDR3 is CASSIRQGPEFF. DNA of the CDR3: TGTGCCAGTAGTATTCGACAGGGGCCGGAGTTCTTC.

This clone came up a few times. V usage is TRBV5-4 and J usage is TRBJ2-6; D unresolved. V was cut by 4 bases and J by 1 base, with 18 bases left in between. CDR3 length: 18 amino acids. In germline, CDR1 is SGHNT, CDR2 YYREEE (reference sequence). CDR3 residues: CASSATPGFQSGANVLTF. In DNA form, the CDR3 reads TGTGCCAGCAGCGCGACCCCCGGGTTCCAGTCTGGGGCCAACGTCCTGACTTTC. The full variable domain, with the rest looked up from reference TRBV5-4 and TRBJ2-6, is ETGVTQSPTHLIKTRGQQVTLRCSSQSGHNTVSWYQQALGQGPQFIFQYYREEENGRGNFPPRFSGLQFPNYSSELNVNALELDDSALYLCASSATPGFQSGANVLTFGAGSRLTVL.

The chain joins TRBV6-6 to TRBJ2-7, with TRBD1 identical over 8 bases. The CDR3 covers 14 residues. Germline CDR1 MNHNY, CDR2 SVGAGI (reference sequence). V lost 2 bases to trimming and J lost 4 bases; unmatched junction nucleotides: 4. The CDR3: CASSYPHRGYEQYF. CDR3 DNA sequence: TGTGCCAGCAGTTACCCCCACAGGGGGTACGAGCAGTACTTC.

A remark on this clone: This sample includes further DNA sequences coding for the same CDR3. The rearrangement links TRBV27 to TRBJ1-2; D is ambiguous. Deletions cut 3 bases from V and 5 bases from J, with 7 bases between. This CDR3 has 12 amino acids. Germline assignment: CDR1 MNHEY and CDR2 SMNVEV (reference sequence). The CDR3 reads CASSFSGYGYTF. The CDR3 bases are TGTGCCAGCAGTTTTTCGGGGTATGGCTACACCTTC.

The V and J genes are TRBV6-9 and TRBJ1-5, with TRBD1 identical over 7 bases. Germline assignment: CDR1 MNHGY and CDR2 SVAAGI. The CDR3 is 19 residues long. V trimming: 6 bases; J trimming: 8 bases; junction bases outside the gene matches: 25. The CDR3 region is CASRCYWCARQGPVKPQHF. DNA of the CDR3: TGTGCCAGCAGGTGCTATTGGTGCGCCAGACAGGGTCCGGTAAAGCCCCAGCATTTT.

V and J are TRBV7-2 and TRBJ2-7; unclear D gene. Germline assignment: CDR1 SGHTA and CDR2 FQGNSA. The CDR3 is 15 amino acids. Trimming took 1 base from V and 3 from J, leaving 13 bases between them. The CDR3 protein is CASSLGLVSDYEQYF. Written as DNA, the CDR3 is TGTGCCAGCAGCTTAGGTCTGGTGAGCGACTACGAGCAGTACTTC. Combining the CDR3 with reference TRBV7-2 and TRBJ2-7 gives the whole variable domain GAGVSQSPSNKVTEKGKDVELRCDPISGHTALYWYRQSLGQGLEFLIYFQGNSAPDKSGLPSDRFSAERTGGSVSTLTIQRTQQEDSAVYLCASSLGLVSDYEQYFGPGTRLTVT.